This T cell receptor (beta chain) was captured in a study of blood T cell repertoires in COVID-19. Here immunoSEQ multiplex PCR was the method, and the copy in TCRdb shows in-frame clones only, minus some. The table lists over 200,000 clones, roughly 86% of them singletons, with about 3.1% in the top ten. Trimming removed 4 bases at V and 5 bases at J, with 17 bases between. The CDR3 loop spans 15 amino acids. From germline, CDR1 is SNHLY and CDR2 FYNNEI. This clonotype originated in a woman aged 25 to 39 who had recovered from COVID-19. Sequencing input: peripheral blood. The gene calls are TRBV2 and TRBJ2-5; maybe TRBD2 (5 bases). CDR3 sequence (DNA): TGTGCCAGCAGTGGTCCCCTGCGGGTCGGGGAGACCCAGTACTTC. Its translation: CASSGPLRVGETQYF.